The 19 T cell receptor beta chains in this list originate from one sample, sequenced in a study of CD8+CD57+ T cells in acquired aplastic anemia. Profiles of TCR beta VDJ and CDR3 were generated from a genomic DNA template. MiXCR was run by TCRdb on the reads, yielding one entry per CDR3 protein. This sample yields around 150,000 distinct CDR3 sequences, of which roughly two fifths are seen a single time; 8.4% belongs to the top ten. Sequencing was carried out using sorted CD4+, CD8+, or CD8+CD57+ T cells (not recorded which) from PBMCs. The receptor set was obtained from a human donor in good health, serving as a control.

This clonotype was counted many times. CDR3 loop: CAISGGRNTIYF. The CDR3 coding sequence is TGTGCCATCAGCGGCGGTCGGAACACCATATATTTT. This chain links TRBV10-3 with TRBJ1-3; D is ambiguous. Between the trimmed V and J ends, which lost 6 bases and 7 bases, there was a span of 10 bases. The CDR3 is 12 amino acids. In germline, CDR1 is ENHRY, CDR2 SYGVKD.

The rearrangement links TRBV29-1 to TRBJ1-2, with a possible D match to TRBD1 (5 bases). The V end lost 4 bases, the J end lost 8 bases, and 14 bases lay between the germline ends. The V gene's germline CDR1 is SQVTM and CDR2 ANQGSEA. The CDR3 covers 12 residues. DNA of the CDR3: TGCAGCGTTGCTAAGAGGGGTGGCGGCTACACCTTC. Protein product: CSVAKRGGGYTF.

This clonotype was counted many times. V usage is TRBV7-9 and J usage is TRBJ1-5, with 8 positions matching TRBD1. Trimming at V came to 6 bases and at J to 5 bases, leaving 3 bases not matched to a gene. The CDR3 runs 13 residues. CDR1 and CDR2 (germline): SEHNR, FQNEAQ (reference sequence). This CDR3 reads CASSTTGDQPQHF. CDR3 DNA sequence: TGTGCCAGCAGTACGACAGGGGATCAGCCCCAGCATTTT.

The V and J genes are TRBV24-1 and TRBJ1-4; D is unclear. The CDR3 has 14 amino acids. The germline V and J ends were trimmed by 2 bases and 10 bases, with 13 bases remaining between them. Germline assignment: CDR1 KGHDR and CDR2 SFDVKD. This CDR3 reads CATSDSVVSGKLFF. For the CDR3, the DNA is TGTGCCACCAGTGATTCGGTCGTATCAGGAAAACTGTTTTTT.

V gene TRBV9 combines with J gene TRBJ1-3; no clear D. The germline V and J ends were trimmed by 0 bases and 4 bases, with 8 bases remaining between them. The CDR3 contains 14 residues. The germline V gene has CDR1 SGDLS and CDR2 YYNGEE. CDR3 DNA sequence: TGTGCCAGCAGCGTAGATGGGAGCGGAAACACCATATATTTT. Residues: CASSVDGSGNTIYF.

This clonotype appeared many times. The genes are TRBV6-1 and TRBJ2-1, with TRBD2 matching over 11 bases. CDR3 length equals 16 residues. Germline V gene lookup returns CDR1 MNHNS and CDR2 SASEGT. Trimming at V came to 2 bases and at J to 8 bases, leaving 8 bases not matched to a gene. CDR3 nucleotides: TGTGCCAGCAGTGAAATGGTAGCGGGAGGGCAGGATGAGCAGTTCTTC. It specifies CASSEMVAGGQDEQFF.

There are many counts of this clonotype. The rearrangement uses TRBV30 and TRBJ2-7, with 12 bases matching TRBD2. V shed 1 base and J 3 bases; nucleotides not matched to a gene: 1. The CDR3 runs to 14 residues. The germline CDR1 and CDR2 sequences are GTSNPN and SVGIG (reference sequence). CDR3 coding DNA: TGTGCCTGGAGTGCGGGACTAGCGGGCTACGAGCAGTACTTC. Translating it yields CAWSAGLAGYEQYF.

This clonotype was found many times. The chain joins TRBV20-1 to TRBJ2-2; D is ambiguous. CDR1 DFQATT and CDR2 SNEGSKA come from the germline V gene (reference sequence). V lost 3 bases to trimming and J lost 7 bases, with 6 bases between them. The length of the CDR3 is 11 residues. CDR3 protein: CSASNGGELFF. The CDR3, as DNA: TGCAGTGCTAGTAATGGCGGGGAGCTGTTTTTT.

This rearrangement joins TRBV10-1 to TRBJ2-5; D is unclear. The J call may be mistaken, given a closer DNA end match to TRBJ2-7. The CDR3 totals 12 residues. In germline, CDR1 is WNHNN, CDR2 SYGVQD (reference sequence). The chain's CDR3 is CASMSGTYEQYF. Written as DNA, the CDR3 is TGCGCCAGCATGAGTGGCACCTACGAGCAGTACTTC.

This clonotype was seen ten or more times. The chain is built from TRBV5-1 and TRBJ1-1; a possible D gene is TRBD1 (6 bases). Germline CDR1 SGHRS, CDR2 YFSETQ. Trimming took 7 bases from V and 7 from J, leaving 20 bases between them. The CDR3 covers 14 residues. The CDR3 nucleotides read TGCGCCAGCGATGAGGGACATCCCCAGGTTGAAGCTTTCTTT. This codes for CASDEGHPQVEAFF.

This clonotype was observed at least ten times. The chain uses TRBV29-1 and TRBJ2-1; the match to TRBD2 covers 9 bases. CDR1 is SQVTM and CDR2 is ANQGSEA in the germline V gene. CDR3 length: 16 amino acids. V was clipped by 3 bases and J by 9 bases; unmatched bases: 15. The CDR3 loop is CSVDAFGGGVLGEQFF. CDR3 DNA: TGCAGCGTTGACGCGTTCGGCGGGGGGGTTTTAGGTGAGCAGTTCTTC.

Regarding this clonotype: The junction and the germline gene differ at one end; a read error may be behind it. The CDR3 loop reads CVSSLPLGGNTEAFF. CDR3 sequence (DNA): TGTGTCAGCAGCCTACCCCTTGGAGGCAACACTGAAGCTTTCTTT. The J gene is TRBJ1-1, the V gene TRBV3-1, with D uncertain. This CDR3 is 15 amino acids long. Germline values: CDR1 LGHDT, CDR2 YNNKEL (reference sequence).

V usage is TRBV10-3 and J usage is TRBJ2-6; D call uncertain. The germline V and J ends were trimmed by 6 bases and 4 bases, with 16 bases remaining between them. The CDR3 totals 16 residues. CDR1 and CDR2 (germline): ENHRY, SYGVKD. The chain's CDR3 is CAISKGQGSGANVLTF. As DNA, the CDR3 is TGTGCCATCAGCAAAGGGCAAGGGTCCGGGGCCAACGTCCTGACTTTC.

This clonotype has only one observation. Because it lacks the conserved phenylalanine or tryptophan at the end, this CDR3 is likely a read error. The chain is built from TRBV20-1 and TRBJ2-7; D is possibly TRBD1 (5 bases). Trimming stripped 0 bases from V and 3 bases from J, with 9 bases between. Per the germline V gene, CDR1 is DFQATT and CDR2 is SNEGSKA (reference sequence). The CDR3 spans 13 residues. The CDR3 reads CSAREMQGYEQYS. CDR3 DNA: TGCAGTGCTAGAGAGATGCAGGGCTACGAGCAGTACTCC.

This clonotype occurred a few times. The V and J genes are TRBV3-1 and TRBJ1-2; D is perhaps TRBD1 (5 bases). Trimming cost V 3 bases and J 2 bases, with 16 bases left between them. Germline V CDR1 and CDR2: LGHDT, YNNKEL (reference sequence). This CDR3 has 16 amino acids. CDR3 coding DNA: TGTGCCAGCAGCCATTCGTCGGGGGGTAAGAACTATGGCTACACCTTC. This encodes CASSHSSGGKNYGYTF.

This clonotype was observed at least ten times. The chain combines TRBV7-8 with TRBJ2-7, with D maybe TRBD2 (6 bases). Germline loops: CDR1 SGHVS, CDR2 FQNEAQ. Trimming removed 5 bases from V and 0 bases from J, with 17 bases in between. CDR3 length: 16 amino acids. CDR3 DNA: TGTGCCAGCAGCCCCCTGGGCGGGGCTAGCTCCTACGAGCAGTACTTC. Residues: CASSPLGGASSYEQYF.

The V call is TRBV19, the J call TRBJ1-5; 11 bases map to TRBD1. J lost 2 bases, V lost 8 bases, and 8 bases had no gene match. The CDR3 has 16 amino acids. Germline CDR1 LNHDA, CDR2 SQIVND (reference sequence). This CDR3 reads CASRGTGGVRNQPQHF. The CDR3 DNA reads as TGTGCCAGTCGTGGGACAGGGGGGGTCCGCAATCAGCCCCAGCATTTT.

The CDR3 nucleotides are TGTGCTAGCAGACTGGGGGCGGACTATGGCTACACCTTC. Amino acids: CASRLGADYGYTF. J is TRBJ1-2 and V is TRBV10-3, with a tentative D call TRBD1 (6 bases). The CDR3 has 13 amino acids. From germline, CDR1 is ENHRY and CDR2 SYGVKD.

CDR3 bases: TGTGCCAGTAGTACCTTGACAGCTAATTCACCCCTCCACTTT. The encoded protein is CASSTLTANSPLHF. The chain is built from TRBV19 and TRBJ1-6, with a tentative D call TRBD1 (5 bases). The germline V gene encodes CDR1 LNHDA and CDR2 SQIVND (reference sequence). Trimming shortened V by 4 bases and J by 6 bases, and 10 bases separated the two germline ends. This CDR3 spans 14 amino acids.